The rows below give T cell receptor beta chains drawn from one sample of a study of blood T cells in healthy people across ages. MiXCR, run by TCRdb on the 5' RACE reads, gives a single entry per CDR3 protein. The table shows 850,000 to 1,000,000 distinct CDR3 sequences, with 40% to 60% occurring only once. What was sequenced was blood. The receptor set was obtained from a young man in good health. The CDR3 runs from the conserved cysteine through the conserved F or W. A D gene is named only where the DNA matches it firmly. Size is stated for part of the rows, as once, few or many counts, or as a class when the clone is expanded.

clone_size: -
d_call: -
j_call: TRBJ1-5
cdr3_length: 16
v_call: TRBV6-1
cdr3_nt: TGTGCCAGCAGTCCCCGCGGGGGGGGTGGCAATCAGCCCCAGCATTTT
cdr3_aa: CASSPRGGGGNQPQHF

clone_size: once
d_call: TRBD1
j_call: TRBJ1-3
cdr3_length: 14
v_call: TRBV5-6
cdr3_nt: TGTGCCAGCAGCCAAACAGGGGCAGGAAACACCATATATTTT
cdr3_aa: CASSQTGAGNTIYF

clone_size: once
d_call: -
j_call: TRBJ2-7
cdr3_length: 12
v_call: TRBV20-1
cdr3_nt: TGCAGTGCCCGAGGTAGCCCATACGAGCAGTACTTC
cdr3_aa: CSARGSPYEQYF

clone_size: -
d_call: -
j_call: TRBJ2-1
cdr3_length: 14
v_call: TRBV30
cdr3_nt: TGTGCCTGGATTAGGGGGTTTGGGTACAATGAGCAGTTCTTC
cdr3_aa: CAWIRGFGYNEQFF

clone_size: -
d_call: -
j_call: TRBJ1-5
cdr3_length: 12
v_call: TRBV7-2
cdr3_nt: TGTGCCAGCAGTCTGCTACAGGCAGGTGAGCAGTTT
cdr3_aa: CASSLLQAGEQF

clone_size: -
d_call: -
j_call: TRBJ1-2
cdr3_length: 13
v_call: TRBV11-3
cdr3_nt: TGTGCCAGCAGCTTGAATACTGGCTATGGCTACACCTTC
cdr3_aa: CASSLNTGYGYTF

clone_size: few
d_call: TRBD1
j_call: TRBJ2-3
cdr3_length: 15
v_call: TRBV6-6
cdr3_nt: TGTGCCAGCAGCCCACCCGACAGGGGAACAGATACGCAGTATTTT
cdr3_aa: CASSPPDRGTDTQYF

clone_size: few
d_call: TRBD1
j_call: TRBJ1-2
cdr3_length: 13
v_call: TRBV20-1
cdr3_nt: TGCAGTGCTCCAAGACAGGGGGCGAGCGGCTACACCTTC
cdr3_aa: CSAPRQGASGYTF

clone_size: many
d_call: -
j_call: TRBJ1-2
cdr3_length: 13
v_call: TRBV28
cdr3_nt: TGTGCCAGCAGTTTCGAAGGTTTCGGTGGCTACACCTTC
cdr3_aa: CASSFEGFGGYTF

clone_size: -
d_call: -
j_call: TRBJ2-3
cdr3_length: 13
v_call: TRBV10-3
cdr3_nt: TGTGCCATCAGTGTATCTAGACTCGATACGCAGTATTTT
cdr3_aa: CAISVSRLDTQYF

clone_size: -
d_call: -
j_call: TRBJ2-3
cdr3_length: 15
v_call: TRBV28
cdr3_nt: TGTGCCAGCAGTTTATCGGGGCCAGGGGCAGATACGCAGTATTTT
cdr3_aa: CASSLSGPGADTQYF

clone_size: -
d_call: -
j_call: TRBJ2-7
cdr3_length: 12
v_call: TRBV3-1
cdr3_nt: TGTGCCAGCAGCCAAAAAGGACACGAGCAGTACTTC
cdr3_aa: CASSQKGHEQYF

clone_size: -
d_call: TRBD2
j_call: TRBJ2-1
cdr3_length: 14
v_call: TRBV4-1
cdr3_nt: TGCGCCAGCAGTCTTAGCGGGGTCGACAATGAGCAGTTCTTC
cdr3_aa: CASSLSGVDNEQFF

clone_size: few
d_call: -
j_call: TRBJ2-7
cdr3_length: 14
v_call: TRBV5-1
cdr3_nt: TGCGCCAGCACCTTAGGGGGATTTTCGTACGAGCAGTACTTC
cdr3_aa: CASTLGGFSYEQYF

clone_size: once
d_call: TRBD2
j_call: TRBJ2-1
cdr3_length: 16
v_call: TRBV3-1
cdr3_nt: TGTGCCAGCAGCTTGGGACTAGCGGCAGGTAACAATGAGCAGTTCTTC
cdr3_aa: CASSLGLAAGNNEQFF

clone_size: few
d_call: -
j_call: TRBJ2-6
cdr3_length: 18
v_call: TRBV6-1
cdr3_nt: TGTGCCAGCAGTGAAGCGGGCAGCTTCGTCTCTGGGGCCAACGTCCTGACTTTC
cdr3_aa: CASSEAGSFVSGANVLTF

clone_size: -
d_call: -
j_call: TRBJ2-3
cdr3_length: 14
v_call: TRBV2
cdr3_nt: TGTGCCAGCAGGCAGGAGGTCACCACAGATACGCAGTATTTT
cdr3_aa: CASRQEVTTDTQYF

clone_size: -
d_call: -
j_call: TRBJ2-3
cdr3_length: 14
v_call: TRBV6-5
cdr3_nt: TGTGCCAGCAGCATACTAGCCCCCACAGATACGCAGTATTTT
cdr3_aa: CASSILAPTDTQYF

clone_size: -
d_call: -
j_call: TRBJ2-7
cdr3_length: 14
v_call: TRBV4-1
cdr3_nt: TGCGCCAGCAGCCAAGGGTACGGGATCTACGAGCAGTACTTC
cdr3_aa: CASSQGYGIYEQYF

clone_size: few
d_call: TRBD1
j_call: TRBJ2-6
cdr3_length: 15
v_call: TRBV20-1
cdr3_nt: TGCAGTGCTCCCGGACAGGGGGGTGGGGCCAACGTCCTGACTTTC
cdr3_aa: CSAPGQGGGANVLTF

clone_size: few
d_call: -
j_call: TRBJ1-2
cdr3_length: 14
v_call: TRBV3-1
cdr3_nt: TGTGCCAGCAGCCGGGCAACAGGAAACTATGGCTACACCTTC
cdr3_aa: CASSRATGNYGYTF

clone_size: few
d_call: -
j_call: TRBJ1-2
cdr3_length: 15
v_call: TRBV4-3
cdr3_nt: TGCGCCAGCAGCCAAGATCAGGGCACGTGGGGGGGCTACACCTTC
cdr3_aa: CASSQDQGTWGGYTF